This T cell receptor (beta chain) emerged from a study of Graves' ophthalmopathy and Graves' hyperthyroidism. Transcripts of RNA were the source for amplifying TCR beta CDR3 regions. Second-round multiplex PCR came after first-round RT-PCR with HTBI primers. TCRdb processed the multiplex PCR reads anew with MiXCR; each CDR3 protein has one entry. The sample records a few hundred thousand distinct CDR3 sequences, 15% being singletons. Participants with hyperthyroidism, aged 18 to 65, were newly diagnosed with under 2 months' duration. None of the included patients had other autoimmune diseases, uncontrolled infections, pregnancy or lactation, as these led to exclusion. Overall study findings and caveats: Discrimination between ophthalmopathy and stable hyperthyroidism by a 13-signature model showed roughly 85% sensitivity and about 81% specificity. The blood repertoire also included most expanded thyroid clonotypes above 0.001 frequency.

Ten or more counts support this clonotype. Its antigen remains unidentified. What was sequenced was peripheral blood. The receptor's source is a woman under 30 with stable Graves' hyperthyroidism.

The CDR3 sequence: CASSPGGWNTGELFF. CDR3 nucleotide sequence: TGCGCCAGCAGCCCAGGGGGCTGGAACACCGGGGAGCTGTTTTTT. The chain uses TRBV5-1 and TRBJ2-2; 8 nucleotides agree with TRBD1. The CDR3 is 15 residues long. Germline CDR1 is SGHRS and CDR2 is YFSETQ. V lost 4 bases and J lost 1; bases outside the gene matches: 3. The whole variable domain, filled in from reference TRBV5-1 and TRBJ2-2, reads KAGVTQTPRYLIKTRGQQVTLSCSPISGHRSVSWYQQTPGQGLQFLFEYFSETQRNKGNFPGRFSGRQFSNSRSEMNVSTLELGDSALYLCASSPGGWNTGELFFGEGSRLTVL.